This TCR beta chain appears in the sequencing data of a study of radiotherapy plus CTLA-4 blockade in lung cancer (dated 2018 in TCRdb). About the investigation overall: Among the enrolled patients, roughly 17% had an objective response, and approximately 33% reached disease control.

Findings and caveats that apply to the study as a whole: After treatment with radiotherapy and ipilimumab, TCR clones that came from tumors expanded in the peripheral blood. The strongest predictors of response were reported to be early dynamic shifts in blood T cell clones along with a rise in serum interferon-beta following radiation.

Worth noting for this clone: Its antigen remains undetermined. Qualities for individual bases were not recorded, and no much larger clone is one base off.

Library preparation was by the immunoSEQ multiplex PCR assay. TCRdb took over this immuneACCESS table, retaining in-frame rearrangements with V and J assigned. Such tables are incomplete; in checked studies, under half of the missing clones stem from an unresolved V gene, and the remainder is unexplained. The sample contains over 80,000 clones, roughly four fifths of them found a single time. The ten biggest clones cover 0.75% to 1% of the sample. The study tested focal radiation therapy combined with CTLA-4 blockade (ipilimumab) in patients with chemo-refractory metastatic non-small-cell lung cancer. V is pruned by 10 bases and J by 3 bases, leaving 2 bases of the junction without a gene match. The CDR3 measures 11 amino acids from cysteine to phenylalanine. The CDR3 DNA has 33 bases and is translated from base 1. The germline V gene yields ENHRY for CDR1 and SYGVKD for CDR2.

The TCR originated in a human donor with non-small cell lung cancer who had stable disease on radiotherapy plus ipilimumab. The chain was built from TRBV10-3 and TRBJ2-5; 7 middle bases align to TRBD1. This material consisted of peripheral blood, taken from a patient treated with radiotherapy plus ipilimumab. The bases are TGTGCCACCGGGACAGAAGAGACCCAGTACTTC. The translation is CATGTEETQYF.